A single sample gave rise to the 14 T cell receptor beta chains below, sequenced in a study of blood T cells in healthy people across ages. PCR was performed a second time for roughly 6 to 12 cycles using a sample-barcoded 5' primer and a J-beta primer mix. From the 5' RACE reads, TCRdb called clonotypes with MiXCR, one entry per CDR3 protein. This repertoire shows more than 900,000 distinct CDR3 sequences, almost 25% found once; its top ten account for around 0.75%. The sample was also reused in another study, on T cells of mothers and their children.

The sequenced material came from blood. Receptors were obtained from a girl aged 2-10 years in good health.

This rearrangement joins TRBV28 to TRBJ2-5; a possible D gene is TRBD1 (7 bases). Per germline, CDR1 MDHEN and CDR2 SYDVKM. The CDR3 totals 13 residues. Trimming took 6 bases from V and 5 from J, leaving 13 bases between them. For the CDR3, the DNA is TGTGCCAGCAGGGAGGGGGCAGGGGAGACCCAGTACTTC. Its protein product is CASREGAGETQYF.

J is TRBJ2-1 and V is TRBV4-1; a possible D gene is TRBD2 (6 bases). The CDR3 is 14 amino acids. V dropped 5 bases and J dropped 8 bases, with 16 bases sitting between them. Germline CDR1 is MGHRA and CDR2 is YSYEKL. The CDR3, as DNA: TGCGCCAGCAGCTACGGGGTGACTAGTTATGAGCAGTTCTTC. It yields the protein CASSYGVTSYEQFF.

The chain uses TRBV5-5 and TRBJ2-5; D is unclear. Trimming stripped 1 base from V and 4 bases from J, with 11 bases between. The CDR3 totals 14 residues. Looked up from germline, CDR1 is SGHKS and CDR2 is YYEKEE (reference sequence). CDR3 sequence reads: CASSLWGSAETQYF. The CDR3 DNA is TGTGCCAGCAGCTTGTGGGGATCCGCAGAGACCCAGTACTTC.

The rearrangement links TRBV13 to TRBJ2-3; no firm D call. Trimming took off 0 bases at V and 7 bases at J, with 8 bases between the two ends. The CDR3 has 13 amino acids. Germline V lookup: CDR1 PRHDT, CDR2 FYEKMQ (reference sequence). In DNA form, the CDR3 reads TGTGCCAGCAGCTTAGGGGGCAGGAATACGCAGTATTTT. Residues: CASSLGGRNTQYF.

The chain uses TRBV20-1 and TRBJ2-5; TRBD1 aligns across 7 bases. Losses at the gene ends were 5 bases for V and 7 bases for J; bases not matched to a gene: 10. The CDR3 totals 13 residues. CDR1 and CDR2 from the germline V gene are DFQATT and SNEGSKA (reference sequence). The CDR3: CSAYRGDAGTQYF. In nucleotides, the CDR3 is TGCAGTGCTTACAGGGGTGATGCGGGGACCCAGTACTTC.

The CDR3 DNA follows: TGTGCCAGCAGTTCCCCGCCGGGACTAGCCTTCTACAATGAGCAGTTCTTC. It encodes CASSSPPGLAFYNEQFF. The genes are TRBV27 and TRBJ2-5, with TRBD2 matching 9 bases. The assigned J gene may be wrong: the sequence end matches TRBJ2-1 better. This CDR3 contains 17 residues. Germline-derived CDR1 and CDR2 are MNHEY and SMNVEV (reference sequence).

This clonotype appeared a few times. The chain joins TRBV29-1 to TRBJ1-2; a possible D gene is TRBD1 (5 bases). The CDR3 consists of 9 residues. CDR1 and CDR2 from the germline V gene are SQVTM and ANQGSEA. Trimming removed 6 bases at V and 10 bases at J, with 9 bases between. The CDR3, as DNA: TGCAGCGTGGGGGTGGACTACACCTTC. Encoded protein: CSVGVDYTF.

This sequence joins TRBV29-1 and TRBJ1-3; D ambiguous. V was cut by 6 bases and J by 8 bases, with 17 bases left in between. CDR3 length: 13 amino acids. From germline, CDR1 is SQVTM and CDR2 ANQGSEA. This CDR3 is CSVGLALRDTIYF. In nucleotides, the CDR3 is TGCAGCGTAGGGTTGGCTCTTCGTGACACCATATATTTT.

This clonotype was seen only a few times. The chain is built from TRBV29-1 and TRBJ2-7, with 10 bases lining up with TRBD2. This CDR3 spans 15 amino acids. Trimming removed 2 bases from V and 0 bases from J; junction bases left unmatched: 4. Germline V gives CDR1 SQVTM, CDR2 ANQGSEA. CDR3 bases: TGCAGCGTTGAATATCCTAGCGGGAGCTCCTACGAGCAGTACTTC. Its protein is CSVEYPSGSSYEQYF.

Details on this clonotype: The conserved final phenylalanine or tryptophan is absent from the CDR3, which likely points to a read error. The chain links TRBV29-1 to TRBJ2-6; 7 positions match TRBD1. The CDR3 length is 16 residues. V was clipped by 7 bases and J by 1 base; unmatched bases: 10. Germline V lookup: CDR1 SQVTM, CDR2 ANQGSEA. CDR3 nucleotide sequence: TGCAGCGCACGACAGGGTGAGGGGTCTGGGGCCAACGTCCTGACTCTC. It encodes CSARQGEGSGANVLTL.

This sequence joins TRBV6-1 and TRBJ1-2, with D perhaps matching TRBD1 (5 bases). The V end was cut by 5 bases, the J end by 6 bases, with 16 bases between. CDR1 and CDR2 (germline): MNHNS, SASEGT. CDR3 length equals 14 residues. The CDR3 DNA is TGTGCCAGCAGTCCCGTTTGGGGGATGGATGGCTACACCTTC. Amino acid sequence: CASSPVWGMDGYTF.

In DNA form, the CDR3 reads TGTGCCAGCGGGGGGAAGACAATAGCCAAAAACATTCAGTACTTC. It codes for CASGGKTIAKNIQYF. The rearrangement uses TRBV2 and TRBJ2-4; D possibly corresponds to TRBD2 (6 bases). V gave up 8 bases and J gave up 0 bases, with 14 bases separating them. The CDR3 has 15 residues. The germline CDR1 and CDR2 sequences are SNHLY and FYNNEI.

This clonotype appeared a few times. J is TRBJ1-2 and V is TRBV29-1, with D possibly TRBD1 on 5 matching bases. Per germline, CDR1 SQVTM and CDR2 ANQGSEA. CDR3 length equals 14 residues. V gave up 0 bases and J gave up 4 bases, with 12 bases separating them. The CDR3 coding sequence is TGCAGCGTTGAAGATCCCGGGGACCGCTATGGCTACACCTTC. Amino acids: CSVEDPGDRYGYTF.

This clonotype was observed a handful of times. The gene calls are TRBV10-3 and TRBJ1-1; D possibly corresponds to TRBD1 (6 bases). V was cut by 6 bases and J by 7 bases, with 12 bases left in between. Germline V gene lookup returns CDR1 ENHRY and CDR2 SYGVKD. CDR3 length: 12 amino acids. The CDR3 sequence: CAIRAGDVEAFF. The CDR3 DNA is TGTGCCATCAGGGCAGGGGATGTTGAAGCTTTCTTT.